This passage covers 7 T cell receptor beta chains from one sample sequenced in a study of T cells in Graves' hyperthyroidism and ophthalmopathy. Amplification targeted TCR beta CDR3 regions from RNA transcripts. TCR CDR3 underwent first-round RT-PCR with the HTBI primer set. TCRdb processed the multiplex PCR reads anew with MiXCR; each CDR3 protein has one entry. The sample has around 300,000 distinct CDR3 sequences; around 13% are singletons. The specimen sequenced was blood. The receptor source for this set is a middle-aged woman with Graves' hyperthyroidism.

The chain joins TRBV6-4 to TRBJ1-3, with a possible D match to TRBD1 (5 bases). CDR1 is MRHNA and CDR2 is SNTAGT in the germline V gene. Trimming took 7 bases from V and 2 from J, leaving 12 bases between them. This CDR3 has 14 residues. The DNA of the CDR3 is TGTGCCAGCATCCGGGGGGTCCCTGGAAACACCATATATTTT. As protein: CASIRGVPGNTIYF.

This clonotype was recorded many times. One end of the junction fails to match germline, which may point to a read error. This chain joins TRBV7-7 and TRBJ1-2; 7 positions agree with TRBD1. From germline, CDR1 is SSHAT and CDR2 FNYEAQ (reference sequence). The length of the CDR3 is 16 residues. Written as DNA, the CDR3 is TGTGCTAGCAGCTTAGCGTACGACAGGGAAGGTCGGGGCTACACCTTC. It yields the protein CASSLAYDREGRGYTF.

This clonotype was counted many times. The rearrangement joins TRBV18 to TRBJ2-7; D is ambiguous. CDR3 length: 13 amino acids. The ends were cut back, 1 base at V and 5 bases at J, with 9 bases in the middle. From germline, CDR1 is KGHSH and CDR2 LQKENI. The CDR3 reads CASSPRAEDEQYF. In DNA form, the CDR3 reads TGTGCCAGCTCACCACGGGCGGAAGACGAGCAGTACTTC.

This clonotype was picked up many times. This chain connects TRBV6-1 to TRBJ2-1, with D perhaps given as TRBD1 or TRBD2 (5 bases each). The CDR3 is made up of 18 amino acids. V gave up 6 bases and J gave up 4 bases, with 25 bases separating them. Germline CDR1 and CDR2: MNHNS and SASEGT. The CDR3 loop reads CASRGKGDGYTLYNEQFF. For the CDR3, the DNA is TGTGCCAGCAGGGGTAAAGGGGACGGGTACACGCTGTACAATGAGCAGTTCTTC.

The chain carries TRBV20-1 and TRBJ2-5, with 10 bases matching TRBD1. This CDR3 region has 15 residues. V lost 1 base to trimming and J lost 5 bases; unmatched junction nucleotides: 7. The V gene's germline CDR1 is DFQATT and CDR2 SNEGSKA (reference sequence). CDR3 sequence (DNA): TGCAGTGCTAGAGCGTTGGACAGGGGGGGGGAGACCCAGTACTTC. This gives the protein CSARALDRGGETQYF.

This clonotype was counted many times. V is TRBV7-2 and J is TRBJ2-1; 12 bases map to TRBD2. V dropped 4 bases and J dropped 6; count of bases not matched to a gene: 7. The CDR3 consists of 16 residues. The germline gives CDR1 SGHTA, CDR2 FQGNSA. The CDR3 is CASSSWTSGIGNEQFF. Written as DNA, the CDR3 is TGTGCCAGCAGCTCGTGGACTAGCGGGATAGGCAATGAGCAGTTCTTC.

This clonotype was seen a few times. The genes are TRBV2 and TRBJ2-6; a weak D match, TRBD1 (6 bases). The CDR3 is made up of 17 amino acids. The V and J ends lost 4 bases and 1 base respectively, with 14 bases between them. Germline V gives CDR1 SNHLY, CDR2 FYNNEI. The CDR3: CASSVQGLGSGANVLTF. The CDR3 bases are TGTGCCAGCAGTGTGCAGGGGTTAGGTTCTGGGGCCAACGTCCTGACTTTC.